This T cell receptor beta chain was documented in a study of beta chain features in type 1 diabetes. Study-wide findings and caveats: The study found moderately but significantly shorter TCRB CDR3s in all four CD4+ subsets of Type 1 diabetes patients. Whether HLA type influences TCRB rearrangement remained unresolved here. A cDNA-based sequencing approach could over-represent cells with high TCR expression.

Sorting based on CD45RO/CCR7/CD25/CD127/CD95/CD27 separated CD4+ naive, central memory, regulatory and stem cell-like memory cells. The sequenced template was cDNA made from the entire isolated RNA. Clones were read by immunoSEQ multiplex PCR, and TCRdb kept only the in-frame ones, dropping some. The sample includes 100,000 to 150,000 clones, approximately 9% of them seen just once. This clone was seen a few times. Its antigen is unknown. Germline V CDR1 and CDR2: MGHDK, SYGVNS. Trimming removed 2 bases at V and 1 base at J, with 6 bases between. This CDR3 region has 15 residues. Sequenced sample: central memory CD4+ T cells from blood. The source is a young man with type 1 diabetes. The chain joins TRBV25-1 to TRBJ2-6; D may be TRBD2 (6 bases). Written as DNA, the CDR3 is TGTGCCAGCAGTGAAGGAGGGTCTGGGGCCAACGTCCTGACTTTC. As protein: CASSEGGSGANVLTF.